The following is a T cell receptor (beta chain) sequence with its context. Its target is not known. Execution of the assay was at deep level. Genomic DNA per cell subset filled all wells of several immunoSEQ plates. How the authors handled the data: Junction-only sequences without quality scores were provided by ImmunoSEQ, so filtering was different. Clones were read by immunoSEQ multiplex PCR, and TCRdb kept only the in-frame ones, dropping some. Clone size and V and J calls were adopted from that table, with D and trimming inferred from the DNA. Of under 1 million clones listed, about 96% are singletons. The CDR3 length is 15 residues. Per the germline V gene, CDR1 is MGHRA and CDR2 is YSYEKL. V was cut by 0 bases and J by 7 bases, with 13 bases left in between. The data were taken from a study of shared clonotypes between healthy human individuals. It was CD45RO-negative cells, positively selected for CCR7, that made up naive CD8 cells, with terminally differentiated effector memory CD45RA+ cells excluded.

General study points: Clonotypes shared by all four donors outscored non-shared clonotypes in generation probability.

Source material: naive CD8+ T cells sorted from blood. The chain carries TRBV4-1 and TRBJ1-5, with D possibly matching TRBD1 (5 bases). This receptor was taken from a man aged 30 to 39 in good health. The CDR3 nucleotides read TGCGCCAGCAGCCAAGATTCCTCCCGACAGCAGCCCCAGCATTTT. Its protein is CASSQDSSRQQPQHF.